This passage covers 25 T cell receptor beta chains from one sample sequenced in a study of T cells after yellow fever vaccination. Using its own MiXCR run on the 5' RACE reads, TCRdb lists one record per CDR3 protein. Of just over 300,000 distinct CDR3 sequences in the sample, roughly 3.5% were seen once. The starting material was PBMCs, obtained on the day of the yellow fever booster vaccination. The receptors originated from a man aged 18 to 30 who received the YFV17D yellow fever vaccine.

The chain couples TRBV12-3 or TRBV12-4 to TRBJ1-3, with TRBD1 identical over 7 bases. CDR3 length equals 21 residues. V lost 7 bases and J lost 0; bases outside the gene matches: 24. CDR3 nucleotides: TGTGCCAGCACTCCTGTTGGGGGTACAGGGGAGATACGGAGCTCTGGAAACACCATATATTTT. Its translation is CASTPVGGTGEIRSSGNTIYF.

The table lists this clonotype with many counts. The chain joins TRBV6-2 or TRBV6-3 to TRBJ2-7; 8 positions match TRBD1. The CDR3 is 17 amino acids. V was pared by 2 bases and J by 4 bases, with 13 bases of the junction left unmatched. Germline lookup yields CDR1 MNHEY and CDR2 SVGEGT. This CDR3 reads CASSYPGQAFLSYEQYF. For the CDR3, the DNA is TGTGCCAGCAGTTACCCGGGACAGGCTTTCCTTTCTTACGAGCAGTACTTC.

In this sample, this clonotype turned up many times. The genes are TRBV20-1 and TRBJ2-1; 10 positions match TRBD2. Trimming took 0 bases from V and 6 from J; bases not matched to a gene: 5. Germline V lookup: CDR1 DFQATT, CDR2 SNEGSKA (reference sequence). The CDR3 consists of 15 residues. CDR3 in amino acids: CSARDWTSGGNEQFF. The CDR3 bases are TGCAGTGCTAGAGATTGGACTAGCGGCGGCAATGAGCAGTTCTTC.

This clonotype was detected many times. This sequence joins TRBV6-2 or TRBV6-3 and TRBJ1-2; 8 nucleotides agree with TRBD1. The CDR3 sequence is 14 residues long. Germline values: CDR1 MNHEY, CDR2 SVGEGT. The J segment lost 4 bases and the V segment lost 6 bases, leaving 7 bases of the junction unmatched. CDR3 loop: CASRFLDRGYGYTF. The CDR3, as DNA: TGTGCCAGCAGATTCCTTGACAGGGGCTATGGCTACACCTTC.

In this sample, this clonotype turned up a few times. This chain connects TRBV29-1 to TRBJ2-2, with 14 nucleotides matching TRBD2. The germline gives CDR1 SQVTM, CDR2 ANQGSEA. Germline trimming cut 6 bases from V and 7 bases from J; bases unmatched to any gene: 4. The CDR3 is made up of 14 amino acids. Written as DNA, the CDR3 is TGCAGCGTCGTGGGACTAGCGGGGGACGGGGAGCTGTTTTTT. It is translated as CSVVGLAGDGELFF.

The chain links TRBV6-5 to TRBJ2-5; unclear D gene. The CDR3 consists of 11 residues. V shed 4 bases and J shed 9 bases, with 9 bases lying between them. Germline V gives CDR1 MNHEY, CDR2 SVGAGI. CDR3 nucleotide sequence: TGTGCCAGCAGTTTCTCCTGGGCCCAGTACTTC. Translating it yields CASSFSWAQYF.

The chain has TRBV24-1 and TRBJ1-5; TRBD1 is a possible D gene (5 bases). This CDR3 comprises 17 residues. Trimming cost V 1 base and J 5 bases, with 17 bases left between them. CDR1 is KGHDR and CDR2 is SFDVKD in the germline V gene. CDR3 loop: CATSDFVDSTKYQPQHF. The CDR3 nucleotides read TGTGCCACCAGTGATTTCGTCGACAGTACGAAATATCAGCCCCAGCATTTT.

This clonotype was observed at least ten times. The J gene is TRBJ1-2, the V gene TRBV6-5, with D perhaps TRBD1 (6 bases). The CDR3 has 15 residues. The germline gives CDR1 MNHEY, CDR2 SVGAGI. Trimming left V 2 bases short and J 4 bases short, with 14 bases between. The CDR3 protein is CASSYGMGASYGYTF. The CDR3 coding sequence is TGTGCCAGCAGTTACGGTATGGGGGCCAGCTATGGCTACACCTTC.

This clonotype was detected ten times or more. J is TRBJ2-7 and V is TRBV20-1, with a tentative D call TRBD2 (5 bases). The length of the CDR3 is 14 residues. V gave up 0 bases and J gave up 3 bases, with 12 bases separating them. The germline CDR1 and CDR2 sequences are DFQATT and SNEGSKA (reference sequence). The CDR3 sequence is CSARDPRANYEQYV. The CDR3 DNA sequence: TGCAGTGCTAGAGATCCGAGGGCAAACTACGAGCAGTACGTC.

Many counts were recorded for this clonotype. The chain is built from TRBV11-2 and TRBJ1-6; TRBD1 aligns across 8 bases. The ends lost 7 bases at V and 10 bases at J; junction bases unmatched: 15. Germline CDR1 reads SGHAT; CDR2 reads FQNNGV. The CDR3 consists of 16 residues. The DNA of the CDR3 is TGTGCCAGCACCCCGGAAGGACAGGGAGGACTCTCACCCCTCCACTTT. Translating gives CASTPEGQGGLSPLHF.

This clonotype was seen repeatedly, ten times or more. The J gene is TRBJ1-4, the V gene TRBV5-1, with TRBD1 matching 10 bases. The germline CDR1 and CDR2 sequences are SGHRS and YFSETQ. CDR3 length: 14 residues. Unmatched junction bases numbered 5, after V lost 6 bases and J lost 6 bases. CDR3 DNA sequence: TGCGCCAGCAACTCCGGGACAGGGGATGAAAAACTGTTTTTT. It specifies CASNSGTGDEKLFF.

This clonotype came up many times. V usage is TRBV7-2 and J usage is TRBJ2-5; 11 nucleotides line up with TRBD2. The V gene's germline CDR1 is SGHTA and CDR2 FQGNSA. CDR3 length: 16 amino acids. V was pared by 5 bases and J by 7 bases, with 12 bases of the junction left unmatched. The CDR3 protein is CASSAPGSGGVGTQYF. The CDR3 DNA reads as TGTGCCAGCAGCGCCCCGGGTAGCGGGGGGGTCGGGACCCAGTACTTC.

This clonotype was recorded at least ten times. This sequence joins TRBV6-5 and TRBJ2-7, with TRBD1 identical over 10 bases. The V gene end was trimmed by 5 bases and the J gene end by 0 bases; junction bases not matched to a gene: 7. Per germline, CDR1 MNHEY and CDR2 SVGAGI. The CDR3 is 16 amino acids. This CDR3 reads CASSRLDRGSSYEQYF. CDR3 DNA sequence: TGTGCCAGCAGTCGTTTGGACAGGGGGAGCTCCTACGAGCAGTACTTC.

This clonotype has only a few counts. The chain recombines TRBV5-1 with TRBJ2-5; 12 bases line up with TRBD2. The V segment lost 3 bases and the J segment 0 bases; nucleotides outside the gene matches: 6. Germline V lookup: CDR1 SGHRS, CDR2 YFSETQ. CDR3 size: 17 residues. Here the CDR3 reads CASSSRLAGAHQETQYF. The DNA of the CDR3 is TGCGCCAGCAGCTCGCGACTAGCGGGGGCCCACCAAGAGACCCAGTACTTC. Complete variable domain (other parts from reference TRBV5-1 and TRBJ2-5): KAGVTQTPRYLIKTRGQQVTLSCSPISGHRSVSWYQQTPGQGLQFLFEYFSETQRNKGNFPGRFSGRQFSNSRSEMNVSTLELGDSALYLCASSSRLAGAHQETQYFGPGTRLLVL.

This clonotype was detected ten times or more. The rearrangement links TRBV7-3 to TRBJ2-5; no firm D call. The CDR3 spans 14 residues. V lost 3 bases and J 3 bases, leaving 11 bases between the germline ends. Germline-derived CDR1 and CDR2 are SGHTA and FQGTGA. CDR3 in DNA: TGTGCCAGCAGCTTGACTCCGAGCAAAGAGACCCAGTACTTC. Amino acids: CASSLTPSKETQYF.

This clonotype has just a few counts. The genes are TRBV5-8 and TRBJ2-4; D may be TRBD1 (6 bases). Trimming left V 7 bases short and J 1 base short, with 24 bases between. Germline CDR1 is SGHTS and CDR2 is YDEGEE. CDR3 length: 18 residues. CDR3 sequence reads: CASGYRAIWDIAKNIQYF. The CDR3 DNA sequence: TGTGCCAGCGGATACAGGGCAATATGGGACATTGCCAAAAACATTCAGTACTTC.

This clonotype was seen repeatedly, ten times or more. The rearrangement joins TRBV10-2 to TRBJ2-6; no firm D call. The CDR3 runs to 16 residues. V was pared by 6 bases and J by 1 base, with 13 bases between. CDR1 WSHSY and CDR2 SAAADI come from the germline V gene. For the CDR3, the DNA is TGCGCCAGCAGCGGCAGCGCCGGGTCTGGGGCCAACGTCCTGACTTTC. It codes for CASSGSAGSGANVLTF.

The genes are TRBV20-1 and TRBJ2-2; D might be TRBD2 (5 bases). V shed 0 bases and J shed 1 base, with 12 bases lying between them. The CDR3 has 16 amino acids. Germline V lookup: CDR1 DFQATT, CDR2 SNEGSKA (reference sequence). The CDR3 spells CSARDFERENTGELFF. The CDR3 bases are TGCAGTGCTAGAGATTTCGAGAGGGAGAACACCGGGGAGCTGTTTTTT.

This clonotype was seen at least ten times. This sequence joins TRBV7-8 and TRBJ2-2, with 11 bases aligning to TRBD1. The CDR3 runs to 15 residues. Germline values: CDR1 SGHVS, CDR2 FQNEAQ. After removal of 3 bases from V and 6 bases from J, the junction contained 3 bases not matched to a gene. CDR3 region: CASSLAGQGAGELFF. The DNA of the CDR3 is TGTGCCAGCAGCTTGGCGGGACAGGGGGCCGGGGAGCTGTTTTTT. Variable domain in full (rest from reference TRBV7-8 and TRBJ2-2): GAGVSQSPRYKVAKRGQDVALRCDPISGHVSLFWYQQALGQGPEFLTYFQNEAQLDKSGLPSDRFFAERPEGSVSTLKIQRTQQEDSAVYLCASSLAGQGAGELFFGEGSRLTVL.

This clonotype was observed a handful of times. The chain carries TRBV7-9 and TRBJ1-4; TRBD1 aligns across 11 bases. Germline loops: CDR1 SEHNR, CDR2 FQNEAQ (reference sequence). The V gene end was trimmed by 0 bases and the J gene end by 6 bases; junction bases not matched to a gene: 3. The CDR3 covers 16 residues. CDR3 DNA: TGTGCCAGCAGCTTAGCTGGGGACAGGGGGTATGAAAAACTGTTTTTT. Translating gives CASSLAGDRGYEKLFF.

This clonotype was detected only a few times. The CDR3 here is CASSQGWPDTQYF. The CDR3 bases are TGCGCCAGCAGCCAAGGATGGCCAGATACGCAGTATTTT. The V call is TRBV4-1, the J call TRBJ2-3; D unresolved. The CDR3 sequence is 13 residues long. From germline, CDR1 is MGHRA and CDR2 YSYEKL. Trimming cost V 1 base and J 4 bases, with 6 bases left between them.

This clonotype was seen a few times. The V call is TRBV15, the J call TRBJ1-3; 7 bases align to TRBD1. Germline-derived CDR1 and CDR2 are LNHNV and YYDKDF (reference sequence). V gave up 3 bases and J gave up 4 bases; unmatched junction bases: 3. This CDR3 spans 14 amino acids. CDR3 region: CATSRRTGGNTIYF. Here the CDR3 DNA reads TGTGCCACCAGCAGGAGGACAGGAGGAAACACCATATATTTT.

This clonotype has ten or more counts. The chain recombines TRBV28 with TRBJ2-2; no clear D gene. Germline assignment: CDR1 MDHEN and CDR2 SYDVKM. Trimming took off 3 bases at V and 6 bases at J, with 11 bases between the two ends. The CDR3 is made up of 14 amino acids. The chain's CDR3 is CASSFGGRPGELFF. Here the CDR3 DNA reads TGTGCCAGCAGTTTCGGTGGGCGTCCCGGGGAGCTGTTTTTT.

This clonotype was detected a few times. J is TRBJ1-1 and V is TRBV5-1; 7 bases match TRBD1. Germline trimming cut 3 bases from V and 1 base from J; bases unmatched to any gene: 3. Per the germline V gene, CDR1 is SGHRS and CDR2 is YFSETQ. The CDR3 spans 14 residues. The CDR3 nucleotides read TGCGCCAGCAGCTGGGACAGACCGAACACTGAAGCTTTCTTT. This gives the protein CASSWDRPNTEAFF.

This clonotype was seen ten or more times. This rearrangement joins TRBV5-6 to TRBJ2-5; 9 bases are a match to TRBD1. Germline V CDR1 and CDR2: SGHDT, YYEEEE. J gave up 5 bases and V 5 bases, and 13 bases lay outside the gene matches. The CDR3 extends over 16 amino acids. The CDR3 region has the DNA TGTGCCAGCAGGCGGCGACTACAGGGGGCGGGTGAGACCCAGTACTTC. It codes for CASRRRLQGAGETQYF.